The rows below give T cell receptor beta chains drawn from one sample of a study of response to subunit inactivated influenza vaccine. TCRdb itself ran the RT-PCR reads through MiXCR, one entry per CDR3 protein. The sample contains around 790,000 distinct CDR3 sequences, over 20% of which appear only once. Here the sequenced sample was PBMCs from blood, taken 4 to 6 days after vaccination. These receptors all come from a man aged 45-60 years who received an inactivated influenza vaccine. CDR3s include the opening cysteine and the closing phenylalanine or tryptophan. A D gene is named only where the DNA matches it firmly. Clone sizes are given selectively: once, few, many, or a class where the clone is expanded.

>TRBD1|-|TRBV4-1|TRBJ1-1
CASRGQGGQVVNTEAFF
TGCGCCAGCAGGGGACAGGGGGGGCAGGTTGTGAACACTGAAGCTTTCTTT
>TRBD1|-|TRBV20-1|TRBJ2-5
CSADTATGEGETQYF
TGCAGTGCGGACACAGCGACAGGGGAAGGCGAGACCCAGTACTTC
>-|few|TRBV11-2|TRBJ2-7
CASSRGYGSAYEQYF
TGTGCCAGCAGCCGGGGGTACGGGTCCGCCTACGAGCAGTACTTC
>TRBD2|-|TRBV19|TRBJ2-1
CASSVRLAGGNNEQFF
TGTGCCAGTAGTGTGCGACTAGCGGGAGGGAACAATGAGCAGTTCTTC
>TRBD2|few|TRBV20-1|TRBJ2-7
CSAIKTSGGEQYF
TGCAGTGCTATTAAGACTAGCGGGGGCGAGCAGTACTTC
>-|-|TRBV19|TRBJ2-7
CASSTTRSSYEQYF
TGTGCCAGTAGTACCACACGGAGCTCCTACGAGCAGTACTTC
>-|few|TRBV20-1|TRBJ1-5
CSAQGGGNQPQHF
TGCAGTGCGCAGGGAGGGGGCAATCAGCCCCAGCATTTT
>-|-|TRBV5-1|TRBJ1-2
CASSLDTGASFDGYTF
TGCGCCAGCAGCTTGGACACAGGAGCCTCCTTTGATGGCTACACCTTC
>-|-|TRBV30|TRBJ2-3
CAWSVLLGDTQYF
TGTGCCTGGAGTGTACTTCTGGGAGATACGCAGTATTTT
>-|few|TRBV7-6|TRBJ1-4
CASSLDLTGEKLFF
TGTGCCAGCAGCTTAGATTTAACAGGGGAAAAACTGTTTTTT
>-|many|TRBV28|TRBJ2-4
CASSHRRVEDIQYF
TGTGCCAGCAGTCACCGCCGGGTTGAGGACATTCAGTACTTC
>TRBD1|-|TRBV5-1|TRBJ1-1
CASSMGQGVTEAFF
TGCGCCAGCAGCATGGGACAGGGGGTGACTGAAGCTTTCTTT
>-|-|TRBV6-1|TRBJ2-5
CASSPTGMGETQYF
TGTGCCAGCAGCCCGACAGGAATGGGGGAGACCCAGTACTTC
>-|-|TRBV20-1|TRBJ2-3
CSARDRSVRGVTDTQYF
TGCAGTGCTAGAGATCGTTCGGTCAGGGGGGTCACAGATACGCAGTATTTT
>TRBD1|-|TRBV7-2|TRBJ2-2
CASSRDRTNTGELFF
TGTGCCAGCAGCCGGGACAGAACGAACACCGGGGAGCTGTTTTTT
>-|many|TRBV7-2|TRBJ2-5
CASSLSSWAEETQYF
TGTGCCAGCAGCTTATCGTCATGGGCGGAAGAGACCCAGTACTTC
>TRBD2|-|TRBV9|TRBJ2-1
CASSFGTSGSYNEQFF
TGTGCCAGCAGCTTCGGGACTAGCGGGAGCTACAATGAGCAGTTCTTC
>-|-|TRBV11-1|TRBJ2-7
CASSLQATLAGLTYEQYF
TGTGCCAGCAGCCTACAAGCAACTTTAGCAGGACTCACCTACGAGCAGTACTTC
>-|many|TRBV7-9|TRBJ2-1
CAIPYGLSYNEQFF
TGTGCCATCCCGTATGGACTCTCATACAATGAGCAGTTCTTC
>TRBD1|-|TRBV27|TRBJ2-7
CASSSSDRGYYEQYF
TGTGCCAGCAGTTCGTCCGACAGGGGCTACTACGAGCAGTACTTC
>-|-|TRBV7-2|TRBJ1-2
CASSLGQISYGYTF
TGTGCCAGCAGCTTAGGGCAGATATCCTATGGCTACACCTTC
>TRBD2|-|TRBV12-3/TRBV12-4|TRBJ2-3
CASSLKASGRGGADTQYF
TGTGCCAGCAGTTTAAAGGCTAGCGGGAGAGGGGGCGCAGATACGCAGTATTTT
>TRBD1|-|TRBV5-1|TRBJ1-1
CASSLVGGLGGQAFF
TGCGCCAGCAGCTTGGTGGGCGGATTGGGGGGACAGGCTTTCTTT
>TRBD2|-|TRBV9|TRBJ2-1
CASSVSQASGFSRKYNEQFF
TGTGCCAGCAGCGTAAGTCAGGCTAGCGGGTTCTCAAGGAAATACAATGAGCAGTTCTTC
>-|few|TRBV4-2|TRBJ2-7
CASSQGTGLYYEQYF
TGTGCCAGCAGCCAAGGGACGGGACTCTACTACGAGCAGTACTTC